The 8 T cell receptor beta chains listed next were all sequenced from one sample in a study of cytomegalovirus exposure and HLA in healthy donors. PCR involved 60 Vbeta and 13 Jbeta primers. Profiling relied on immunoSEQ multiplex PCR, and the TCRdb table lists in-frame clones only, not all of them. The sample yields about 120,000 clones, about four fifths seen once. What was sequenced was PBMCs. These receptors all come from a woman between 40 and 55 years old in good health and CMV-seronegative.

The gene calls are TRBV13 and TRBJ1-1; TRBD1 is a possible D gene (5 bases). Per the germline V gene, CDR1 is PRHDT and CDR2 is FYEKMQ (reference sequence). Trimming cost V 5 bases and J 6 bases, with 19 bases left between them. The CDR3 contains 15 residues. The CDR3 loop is CASSLVSRQGSEAFF. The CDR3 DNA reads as TGTGCCAGCAGCCTTGTTAGTCGGCAGGGTTCTGAAGCTTTCTTT.

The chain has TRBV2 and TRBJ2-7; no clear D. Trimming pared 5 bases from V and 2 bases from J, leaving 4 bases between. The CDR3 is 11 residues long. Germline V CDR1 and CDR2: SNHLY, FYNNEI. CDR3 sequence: CASSSTYEQYF. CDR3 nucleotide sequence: TGTGCCAGCAGTTCCACCTACGAGCAGTACTTC.

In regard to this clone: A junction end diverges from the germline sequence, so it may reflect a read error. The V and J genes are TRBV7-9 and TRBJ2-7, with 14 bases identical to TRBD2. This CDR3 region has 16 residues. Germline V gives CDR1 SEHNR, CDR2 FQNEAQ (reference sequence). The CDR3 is CSSSLGTSGSLYEQYF. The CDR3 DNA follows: TGTTCCAGCAGCTTAGGGACTAGCGGGAGCCTATACGAGCAGTACTTC.

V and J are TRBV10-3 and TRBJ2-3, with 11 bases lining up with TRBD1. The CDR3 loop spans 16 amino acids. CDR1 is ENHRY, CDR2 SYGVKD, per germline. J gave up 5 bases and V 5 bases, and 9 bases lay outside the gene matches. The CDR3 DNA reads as TGTGCCATCAGTACGTTTGGACAGGGGGCGGGAGATACGCAGTATTTT. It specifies CAISTFGQGAGDTQYF.

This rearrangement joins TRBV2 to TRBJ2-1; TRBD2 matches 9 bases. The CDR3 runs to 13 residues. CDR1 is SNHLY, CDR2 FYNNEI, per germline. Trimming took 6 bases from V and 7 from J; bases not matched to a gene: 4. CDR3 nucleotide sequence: TGTGCCAGCAGCGGCGGGGGGGGTAATGAGCAGTTCTTC. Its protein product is CASSGGGGNEQFF. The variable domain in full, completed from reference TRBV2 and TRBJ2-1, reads EPEVTQTPSHQVTQMGQEVILRCVPISNHLYFYWYRQILGQKVEFLVSFYNNEISEKSEIFDDQFSVERPDGSNFTLKIRSTKLEDSAMYFCASSGGGGNEQFFGPGTRLTVL.

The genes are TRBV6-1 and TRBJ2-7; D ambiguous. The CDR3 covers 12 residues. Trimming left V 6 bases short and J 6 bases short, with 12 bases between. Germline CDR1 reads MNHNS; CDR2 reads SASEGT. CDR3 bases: TGTGCCAGCAGCACTTTGTTTAGCGAGCAGTACTTC. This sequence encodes CASSTLFSEQYF.

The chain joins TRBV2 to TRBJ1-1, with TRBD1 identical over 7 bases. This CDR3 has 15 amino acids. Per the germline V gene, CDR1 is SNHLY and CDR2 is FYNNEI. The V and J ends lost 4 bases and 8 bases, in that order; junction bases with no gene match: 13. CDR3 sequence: CASSVGAGGIREAFF. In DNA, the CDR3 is TGTGCCAGCAGTGTGGGGGCAGGGGGGATTAGAGAAGCTTTCTTT. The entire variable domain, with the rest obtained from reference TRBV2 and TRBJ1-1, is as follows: EPEVTQTPSHQVTQMGQEVILRCVPISNHLYFYWYRQILGQKVEFLVSFYNNEISEKSEIFDDQFSVERPDGSNFTLKIRSTKLEDSAMYFCASSVGAGGIREAFFGQGTRLTVV.

CDR3 nucleotide sequence: TGTGCCATCTCCCGGACTAGCGGGAGGTACGAGCAGTACTTC. Translated: CAISRTSGRYEQYF. The V call is TRBV10-3, the J call TRBJ2-7, with 14 bases identical to TRBD2. Germline CDR1 and CDR2: ENHRY and SYGVKD. The CDR3 is made up of 14 amino acids. V was pared by 8 bases and J by 4 bases, with 4 bases of the junction left unmatched.